This T cell receptor (beta chain) was captured by sequencing in a study of human T cells and chemical hapten exposure. Study summary: Diphenylcyclopropenone doses were given weekly to the scalps of patients across the approximately 25-week study.

Regarding time point: pre-sensitization, week 0. Treatment specified: therapeutic diphenylcyclopropenone sensitization with weekly scalp DPC. CDR3 length: 14 amino acids. V was cut by 3 bases and J by 3 bases, with 10 bases left in between. Germline V gene sequence: CDR1 LNHDA, CDR2 SQIVND (reference sequence). This clonotype was observed a few times. What it binds is not known. Regarding the study as a whole: Expanded TCRs grouped into significantly more large CDR3 similarity clusters than controls produced.

Via MiXCR, TCRdb re-called the RACE reads, giving one row per CDR3 protein. Seen here are tens of thousands of distinct CDR3 sequences, around 13% observed once, and the top ten hold roughly 4.6%. The rearrangement joins TRBV19 to TRBJ2-3, with D possibly being TRBD1 (6 bases). This clonotype was obtained from a woman aged 45-59 years with alopecia areata. Some clones in this sample may be carry-over from other donors' samples. The source was whole blood, collected in connection with sensitization to the hapten diphenylcyclopropenone (DPC). CDR3 amino acids: CASSINRDTDTQYF. The DNA of the CDR3 is TGTGCCAGTAGTATCAACAGGGATACAGATACGCAGTATTTT.